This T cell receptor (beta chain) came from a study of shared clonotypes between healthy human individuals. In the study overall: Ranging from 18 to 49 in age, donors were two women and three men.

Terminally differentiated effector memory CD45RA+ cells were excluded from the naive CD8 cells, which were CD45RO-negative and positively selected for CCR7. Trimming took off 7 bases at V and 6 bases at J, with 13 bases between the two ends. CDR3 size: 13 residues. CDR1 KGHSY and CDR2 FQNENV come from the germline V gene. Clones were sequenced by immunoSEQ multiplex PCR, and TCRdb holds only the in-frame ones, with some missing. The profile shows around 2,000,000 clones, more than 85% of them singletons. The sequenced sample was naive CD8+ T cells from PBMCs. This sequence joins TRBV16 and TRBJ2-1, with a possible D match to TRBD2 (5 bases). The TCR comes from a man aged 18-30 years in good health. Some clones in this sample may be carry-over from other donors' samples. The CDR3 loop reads CASTRGSLNEQFF. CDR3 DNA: TGTGCCAGCACCCGCGGGTCTCTCAATGAGCAGTTCTTC.